The rows below give T cell receptor beta chains drawn from one sample of a study of siplizumab effects on memory and regulatory T cells. Sequencing was performed with immunoSEQ multiplex PCR; in TCRdb, only in-frame clones are kept and a portion is missing. The sample includes approximately 110,000 clones, 92% of them seen just once. Sequenced material: Tregs sorted from blood. These receptors came from a human donor in good health. Each CDR3 is given with its conserved first and last residue. A D gene is named only where the DNA matches it firmly. A clone size is listed for some rows: how often the clone was seen (once, few, many), or a class if it is expanded.

TRBD1	NA	TRBV28	TRBJ1-2	TGTGCCAGCAGTGACAGGGGTTTCTACACCTTC	CASSDRGFYTF
TRBD2	NA	TRBV5-6	TRBJ2-5	TGTGCCAGCAGCCCCATTTTGAGACTAGCGGAACGAGAGACCCAGTACTTC	CASSPILRLAERETQYF
NA	NA	TRBV27	TRBJ1-5	TGTGCCAGCAGTTTAGAGGGAGATCAGCCCCAGCATTTT	CASSLEGDQPQHF
NA	NA	TRBV5-1	TRBJ2-1	TGCGCCAGCAGCTTGAGTGACCGAGGGTACAATGAGCAGTTCTTC	CASSLSDRGYNEQFF
NA	NA	TRBV5-6	TRBJ2-2	TGTGCCAGCAGCTTTAACGTGGTGAACACCGGGGAGCTGTTTTTT	CASSFNVVNTGELFF
NA	NA	TRBV7-7	TRBJ2-3	TGTGCCAGCAGCTTATCGCGGATTGCAGATACGCAGTATTTT	CASSLSRIADTQYF
TRBD2	NA	TRBV19	TRBJ2-1	TGTGCCAGTAGTACCCGGGTAGCGGGAGGGCCCACAGAGCAGTTCTTC	CASSTRVAGGPTEQFF
TRBD2	NA	TRBV7-2	TRBJ2-7	TGTGCCAGCAGCCGGACTAGAGCCTACGAGCAGTACTTC	CASSRTRAYEQYF
NA	NA	TRBV9	TRBJ2-3	TGTGCCAGCAGCGTAGTTCGAGATACGCAGTATTTT	CASSVVRDTQYF
NA	NA	TRBV4-1	TRBJ1-2	TGCGCCAGCAGCCAAGAGTGGCAGGACTATGGCTACACCTTC	CASSQEWQDYGYTF
NA	NA	TRBV7-8	TRBJ2-3	TGTGCCAGCAGCTTAGTAGGGGGGTTAGGGAGCTGGGCAGATACGCAGTATTTT	CASSLVGGLGSWADTQYF
TRBD1	NA	TRBV10-2	TRBJ2-6	TGCGCCAGCAGTCCCCAGGGGGCTGGGGCCAACGTCCTGACTTTC	CASSPQGAGANVLTF
NA	NA	TRBV5-1	TRBJ2-1	TGCGCCAGCAGCGCCAGTTGGGGTAACAATGAGCAGTTCTTC	CASSASWGNNEQFF
NA	NA	TRBV11-2	TRBJ2-2	TGTGCCAGCAGCCGACAGGAGAACACCGGGGAGCTGTTTTTT	CASSRQENTGELFF
NA	NA	TRBV5-6	TRBJ2-3	TGTGCCAGCAGCTTCAGTCTGTCAGATACGCAGTATTTT	CASSFSLSDTQYF
NA	once	TRBV2	TRBJ2-7	TGTGCCAGCAGTGAAAGTCGGGGTACAGCCTACGAGCAGTACTTC	CASSESRGTAYEQYF
NA	NA	TRBV7-8	TRBJ1-4	TGTGCCAGCAGCTTGAGGGTTGGAGGCGAAAAACTGTTTTTT	CASSLRVGGEKLFF
NA	NA	TRBV5-1	TRBJ2-2	TGCGCCAGCAGCTTGGGAACCGCTAGCGGGGAGCTGTTTTTT	CASSLGTASGELFF
NA	NA	TRBV14	TRBJ2-7	TGTGCCAGCAGCCAACTTTGGCACGAGCAGTACTTC	CASSQLWHEQYF
NA	NA	TRBV21-1	TRBJ1-4	TGTGCCAGCAGCAACGGTATGGCTCACGGGCTCCTAACTAATGAAAAACTGTTTTTT	CASSNGMAHGLLTNEKLFF
NA	NA	TRBV7-8	TRBJ2-7	TGTGCCAGCAGCTTAGGACAATACGAGCAGTACTTC	CASSLGQYEQYF
NA	NA	TRBV9	TRBJ1-2	TGTGCCAGCAGCGTAGGGGCAGGGAATTTTTATGGCTACACCTTC	CASSVGAGNFYGYTF
NA	NA	TRBV5-4	TRBJ2-5	TGTGCCAGCAGCTTCCGGCGGACCCAAGAGACCCAGTACTTC	CASSFRRTQETQYF
NA	NA	TRBV6-1	TRBJ2-3	TGTGCCAGCGCCCGACAGGCGGAAGATACGCAGTATTTT	CASARQAEDTQYF
NA	NA	TRBV29-1	TRBJ1-4	TGCAGCGTCTCCCCAGGGGTGAATGAAAAACTGTTTTTT	CSVSPGVNEKLFF
NA	NA	TRBV5-1	TRBJ2-1	TGCGCCAGCAGCTTGGCCGCTAGTAAGGGCTACAATGAGCAGTTCTTC	CASSLAASKGYNEQFF
NA	NA	TRBV27	TRBJ2-1	TGTGCCAGCAGTTATTCCTCGGGAGTGGAACCCTACAATGAGCAGTTCTTC	CASSYSSGVEPYNEQFF